This entry describes one TCR beta chain. Trimming at V came to 5 bases and at J to 8 bases, leaving 5 bases not matched to a gene. Germline assignment: CDR1 MNHNY and CDR2 SVGAGI (reference sequence). The CDR3 is made up of 12 amino acids. The source of the sample is a study of blood T cell repertoires in COVID-19. Overall study: From the United States, Italy and Spain came samples of acute and convalescent COVID-19. Sample material is recorded as cDNA or gDNA derived from T cells, B-cell-depleted T cells, or PBMCs.

In the original workflow: Estimated nucleated cell counts came from reference gene primer amplification. Only in-frame clones appear in the TCRdb table, and some are missing; sequencing was by immunoSEQ multiplex PCR. That table supplies the V and J calls and clone size; D and trimming were determined from the DNA. The top ten hold 2% to 3% of the sample, which has 25,000 to 30,000 clones, 80% to 90% seen once. V gene TRBV6-6 combines with J gene TRBJ1-2, with 7 nucleotides matching TRBD1. The receptor was isolated from a human donor in a cohort sampled during active COVID-19. Material for sequencing was peripheral blood. CDR3: CASSRQGDGYTF. CDR3 DNA sequence: TGTGCCAGCAGTAGACAGGGAGACGGCTACACCTTC.